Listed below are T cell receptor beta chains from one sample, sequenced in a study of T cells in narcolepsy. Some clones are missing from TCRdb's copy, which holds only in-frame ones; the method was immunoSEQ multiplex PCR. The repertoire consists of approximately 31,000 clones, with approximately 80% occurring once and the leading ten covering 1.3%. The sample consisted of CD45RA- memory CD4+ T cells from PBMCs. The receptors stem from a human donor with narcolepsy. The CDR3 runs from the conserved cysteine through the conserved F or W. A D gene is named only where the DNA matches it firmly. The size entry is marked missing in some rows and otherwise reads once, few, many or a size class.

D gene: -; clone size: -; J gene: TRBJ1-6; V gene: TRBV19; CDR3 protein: CATWSSIHNSPLHF; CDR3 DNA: TGTGCCACGTGGAGCAGTATTCATAATTCACCCCTCCACTTT
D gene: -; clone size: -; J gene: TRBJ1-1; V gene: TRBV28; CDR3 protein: CASSLIPASTEAFF; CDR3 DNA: TGTGCCAGCAGTTTAATCCCAGCGAGCACTGAAGCTTTCTTT
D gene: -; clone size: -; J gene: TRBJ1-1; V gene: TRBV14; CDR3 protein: CASSQEWGLGEAFF; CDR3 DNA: TGTGCCAGCAGCCAAGAATGGGGGCTCGGCGAAGCTTTCTTT
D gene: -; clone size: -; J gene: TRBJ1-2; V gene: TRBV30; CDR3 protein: CAWSGVNRLNYGYTF; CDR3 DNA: TGTGCCTGGAGTGGGGTGAACAGGCTTAACTATGGCTACACCTTC
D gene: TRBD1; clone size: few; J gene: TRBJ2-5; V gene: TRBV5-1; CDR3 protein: CASSLGQGVETQYF; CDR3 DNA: TGCGCCAGCAGCTTGGGACAGGGGGTTGAGACCCAGTACTTC
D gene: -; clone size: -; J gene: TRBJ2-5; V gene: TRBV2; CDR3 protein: CASSERETQYF; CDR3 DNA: TGTGCCAGCAGTGAACGGGAGACCCAGTACTTC
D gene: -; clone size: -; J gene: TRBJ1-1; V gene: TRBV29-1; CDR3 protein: CSVDAGRGRAFF; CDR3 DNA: TGCAGCGTTGACGCCGGCCGAGGGCGAGCTTTCTTT
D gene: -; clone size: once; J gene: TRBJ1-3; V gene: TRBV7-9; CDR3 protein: CASSLSVSGNTIYF; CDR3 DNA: TGTGCCAGCAGCTTGTCCGTCTCTGGAAACACCATATATTTT
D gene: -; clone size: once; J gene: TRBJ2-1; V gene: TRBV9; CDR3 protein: CASSATVLSYNEQFF; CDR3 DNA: TGTGCCAGCAGCGCGACAGTACTCTCCTACAATGAGCAGTTCTTC
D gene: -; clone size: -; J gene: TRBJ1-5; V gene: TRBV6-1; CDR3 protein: CASTDSNQPQHF; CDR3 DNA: TGTGCCAGCACCGATAGCAATCAGCCCCAGCATTTT
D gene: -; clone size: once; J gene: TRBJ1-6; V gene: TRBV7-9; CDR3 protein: CASSSTVSYNSPLHF; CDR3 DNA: TGTGCCAGCAGCTCGACGGTGTCCTATAATTCACCCCTCCACTTT
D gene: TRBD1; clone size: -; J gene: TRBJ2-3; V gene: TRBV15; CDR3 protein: CATSRGQGTDTQYF; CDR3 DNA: TGTGCCACCAGCAGGGGACAGGGGACAGATACGCAGTATTTT